The T cell receptor (beta chain) described here comes from a study of blood T cell repertoires in COVID-19. Study in general: There were acute and convalescent COVID-19 samples, and they came from the United States, Italy and Spain.

CDR1 and CDR2 from the germline V gene are MGHDK and SYGVNS. The CDR3 has 14 amino acids. V was cut by 6 bases and J by 0 bases, with 12 bases left in between. Patients of the Seattle cohort, enrolled during active infection, were followed longitudinally. Using immunoSEQ multiplex PCR, the repertoire was profiled, and TCRdb retains in-frame clones only, with some absent. The sample has about 130,000 clones; 81% are singletons. The sample comprised peripheral blood. The chain carries TRBV25-1 and TRBJ2-7, with D uncertain. The sequence was obtained from a man younger than 40 with COVID-19, enrolled during active disease. CDR3 nucleotide sequence: TGTGCCAGCAGCGGATACAGCAGCTCCTACGAGCAGTACTTC. Protein: CASSGYSSSYEQYF.